The TCR beta chain under discussion was sequenced for a study of blood T cell repertoires in COVID-19. Profiled with immunoSEQ multiplex PCR; TCRdb holds only in-frame clones, not every one. The sample carries 250,000 to 300,000 clones, about 93% recorded once. CDR1 GTSNPN and CDR2 SVGIG come from the germline V gene (reference sequence). The CDR3 spans 13 residues. Trimming cost V 1 base and J 1 base, with 7 bases left between them. The specimen was PBMCs or T cells enriched from blood (not recorded which). J is TRBJ1-1 and V is TRBV30; unclear D gene. The source is a woman younger than 45 who had recovered from COVID-19. CDR3 protein: CAWSGAGNTEAFF. The CDR3 region has the DNA TGTGCCTGGAGTGGGGCCGGGAACACTGAAGCTTTCTTT.